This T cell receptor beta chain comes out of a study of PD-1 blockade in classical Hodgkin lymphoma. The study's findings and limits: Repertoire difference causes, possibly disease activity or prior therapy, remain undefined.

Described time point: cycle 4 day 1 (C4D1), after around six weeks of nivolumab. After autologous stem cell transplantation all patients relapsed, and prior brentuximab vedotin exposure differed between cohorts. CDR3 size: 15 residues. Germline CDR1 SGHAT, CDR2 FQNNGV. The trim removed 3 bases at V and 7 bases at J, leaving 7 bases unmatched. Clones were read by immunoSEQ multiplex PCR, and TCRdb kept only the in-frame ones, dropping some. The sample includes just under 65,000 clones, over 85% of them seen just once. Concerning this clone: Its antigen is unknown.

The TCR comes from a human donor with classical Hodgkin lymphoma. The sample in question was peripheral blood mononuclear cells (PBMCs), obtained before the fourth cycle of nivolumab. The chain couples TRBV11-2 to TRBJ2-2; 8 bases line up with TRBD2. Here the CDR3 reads CASSFGLAEVGELFF. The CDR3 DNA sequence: TGTGCCAGCAGCTTTGGACTAGCCGAGGTCGGGGAGCTGTTTTTT.